These 13 T cell receptor beta chains share one sample of origin, sequenced in a study of OX40 agonist ivuxolimab in advanced cancers. Profiled with immunoSEQ multiplex PCR; TCRdb holds only in-frame clones, not every one. The sample has about 82,000 clones; around 90% are singletons. The input for sequencing was CD4+ or CD8+ T cells sorted from blood, taken in a trial of the OX40 agonist ivuxolimab. The source of these receptors is an adult with an advanced solid tumor such as melanoma, head and neck, liver or kidney cancer.

This clone was observed once. The chain uses TRBV11-2 and TRBJ1-5, with 8 bases matching TRBD1. Germline CDR1 and CDR2: SGHAT and FQNNGV. CDR3 size: 12 residues. The V and J ends lost 10 bases and 6 bases, in that order; junction bases with no gene match: 5. This chain's CDR3 is CAIGQGSQPQHF. Written as DNA, the CDR3 is TGTGCCATAGGACAGGGTAGTCAGCCCCAGCATTTT.

V usage is TRBV5-8 and J usage is TRBJ1-5; D might be TRBD1 (5 bases). Trimming stripped 0 bases from V and 0 bases from J, with 7 bases between. Germline V gives CDR1 SGHTS, CDR2 YDEGEE. The CDR3 extends over 15 amino acids. The CDR3 DNA reads TGTGCCAGCAGCTTGGGACAGATTAGCAATCAGCCCCAGCATTTT. Its protein product is CASSLGQISNQPQHF.

The rearrangement joins TRBV5-4 to TRBJ1-1; D unclear. The V end was cut by 0 bases, the J end by 7 bases, with 10 bases between. The germline CDR1 and CDR2 sequences are SGHNT and YYREEE (reference sequence). The CDR3 is 13 amino acids. The CDR3 is CASSLDDKSEAFF. CDR3 nucleotide sequence: TGTGCCAGCAGCTTGGATGACAAAAGTGAAGCTTTCTTT. Combining the CDR3 with reference TRBV5-4 and TRBJ1-1 gives the whole variable domain ETGVTQSPTHLIKTRGQQVTLRCSSQSGHNTVSWYQQALGQGPQFIFQYYREEENGRGNFPPRFSGLQFPNYSSELNVNALELDDSALYLCASSLDDKSEAFFGQGTRLTVV.

The table lists this clone with a few counts. The V and J genes are TRBV29-1 and TRBJ2-7; TRBD1 might be the D (6 bases). The CDR3 contains 13 residues. V dropped 6 bases and J dropped 5 bases, with 17 bases sitting between them. Germline CDR1 SQVTM, CDR2 ANQGSEA. CDR3 nucleotide sequence: TGCAGCGTGGGGGCTCCGGGCATGAACGAGCAGTACTTC. This codes for CSVGAPGMNEQYF.

This clone was detected once. The genes are TRBV6-6 and TRBJ1-5; D may be TRBD1 (6 bases). The germline V gene has CDR1 MNHNY and CDR2 SVGAGI (reference sequence). The CDR3 loop spans 14 amino acids. V lost 6 bases and J lost 6, with 15 bases in between. CDR3 in DNA: TGTGCCAGCAGCGGGACACCGTCAACTCAGCCCCAGCATTTT. Protein product: CASSGTPSTQPQHF.

The V gene is TRBV4-1, the J gene TRBJ2-2; TRBD2 aligns across 7 bases. The CDR3 covers 21 residues. Germline loops: CDR1 MGHRA, CDR2 YSYEKL. V lost 3 bases, J lost 1 base, and 20 bases stayed unmatched. CDR3 sequence reads: CASSHGGFIAQFNKNTGELFF. CDR3 nucleotides: TGCGCCAGCAGCCACGGGGGGTTCATCGCTCAATTTAACAAGAACACCGGGGAGCTGTTTTTT.

The J gene is TRBJ2-3, the V gene TRBV30; D may be TRBD2 (5 bases). The CDR3 sequence is 14 residues long. Trimming shortened V by 0 bases and J by 1 base, and 8 bases separated the two germline ends. Germline CDR1 is GTSNPN and CDR2 is SVGIG (reference sequence). CDR3 in DNA: TGTGCCTGGAGTGTGGCGGGTGGCACAGATACGCAGTATTTT. Translation gives CAWSVAGGTDTQYF.

The chain employs TRBV30 and TRBJ2-5; D call uncertain. Trimming took 3 bases from V and 1 from J, leaving 6 bases between them. Germline V lookup: CDR1 GTSNPN, CDR2 SVGIG (reference sequence). The CDR3 runs 12 residues. CDR3 loop: CAWRGSQETQYF. The DNA of the CDR3 is TGTGCCTGGAGGGGTAGCCAAGAGACCCAGTACTTC.

This chain connects TRBV28 to TRBJ1-4; D is unclear. The CDR3 has 16 residues. Germline values: CDR1 MDHEN, CDR2 SYDVKM. V lost 2 bases and J 0 bases, leaving 10 bases between the germline ends. The chain's CDR3 is CASSLLRSATNEKLFF. The CDR3 nucleotides read TGTGCCAGCAGTTTACTGAGGAGTGCAACTAATGAAAAACTGTTTTTT.

The chain links TRBV7-2 to TRBJ2-7; the match to TRBD2 covers 9 bases. The V gene end was trimmed by 3 bases and the J gene end by 2 bases; junction bases not matched to a gene: 8. The CDR3 consists of 16 residues. Germline loops: CDR1 SGHTA, CDR2 FQGNSA. The CDR3 region has the DNA TGTGCCAGCAGCTTTTTCAGAGCGGGAGGAACCTACGAGCAGTACTTC. The encoded protein is CASSFFRAGGTYEQYF.

The chain is built from TRBV4-1 and TRBJ2-5; 11 bases line up with TRBD2. The junction had 6 bases not matched to a gene; V was cut back by 1 base and J by 2 bases. Per germline, CDR1 MGHRA and CDR2 YSYEKL. The CDR3 contains 17 residues. CDR3 in amino acids: CASSQGSGRARQETQYF. Here the CDR3 DNA reads TGCGCCAGCAGCCAAGGTAGCGGGAGGGCCAGGCAAGAGACCCAGTACTTC.

This sequence joins TRBV30 and TRBJ1-5, with D possibly matching TRBD1 (5 bases). The CDR3 loop spans 16 amino acids. From germline, CDR1 is GTSNPN and CDR2 SVGIG (reference sequence). V was clipped by 2 bases and J by 3 bases, with 17 bases between them. The CDR3 sequence is CAWSSMGQVDNQPQHF. In DNA form, the CDR3 reads TGTGCCTGGAGTAGTATGGGGCAGGTGGACAATCAGCCCCAGCATTTT.

This clone came up a few times. In DNA form, the CDR3 reads TGTGCCAGCAGGCGGGGGGCCCCGAACACTGAAGCTTTCTTT. Amino acid sequence: CASRRGAPNTEAFF. J is TRBJ1-1 and V is TRBV28, with a tentative D call TRBD1 (6 bases). This CDR3 has 14 residues. The V gene's germline CDR1 is MDHEN and CDR2 SYDVKM. V was pared by 6 bases and J by 1 base, with 12 bases between. The whole variable domain, filled in from reference TRBV28 and TRBJ1-1, reads DVKVTQSSRYLVKRTGEKVFLECVQDMDHENMFWYRQDPGLGLRLIYFSYDVKMKEKGDIPEGYSVSREKKERFSLILESASTNQTSMYLCASRRGAPNTEAFFGQGTRLTVV.